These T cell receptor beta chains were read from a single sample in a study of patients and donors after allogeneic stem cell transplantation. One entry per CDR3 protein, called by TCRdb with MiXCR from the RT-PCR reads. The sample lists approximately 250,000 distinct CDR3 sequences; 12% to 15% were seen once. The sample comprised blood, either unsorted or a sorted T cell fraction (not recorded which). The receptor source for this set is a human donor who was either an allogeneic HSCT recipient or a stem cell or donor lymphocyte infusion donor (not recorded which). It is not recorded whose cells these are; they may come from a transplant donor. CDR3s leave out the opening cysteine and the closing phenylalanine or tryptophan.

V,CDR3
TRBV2,AKDKTPKRGELF
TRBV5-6,ASSLVAGGPDTQY
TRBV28,ASSQPRGGTGNTIY
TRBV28,ASTQRPREKLF
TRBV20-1,SARRLAGEADTQY
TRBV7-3,ASSLRQSSYNSPLH
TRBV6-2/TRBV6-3,ASSGGPNTEAF
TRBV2,ASSASIIASYNEQF
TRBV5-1,ASSLTTPGGNTIY
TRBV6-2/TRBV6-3,ASRSNRAWDTEAF
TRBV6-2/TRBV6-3,ASSLSGGAGNTQY
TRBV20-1,SATAGGSNTGELF
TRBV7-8,ASSLAGDEKLF
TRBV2,ASRGGNSNQPQH
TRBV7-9,ASSPQRLALGEQY
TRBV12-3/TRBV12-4,ASSFDEKLF
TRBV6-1,ASSPIAGATYEQY
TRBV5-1,ASSIPGQQETQY
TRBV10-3,AIKQRKAF
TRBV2,ASSAWTGDQPQH
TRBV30,AWSVSSTLNEQF
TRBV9,ASSLGQGVRETQY
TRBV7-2,ASSSQLTGELF
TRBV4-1,ASSQDRAGANTGELF
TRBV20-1,SAVGDREKKLF
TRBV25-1,ASSEARVGNEQF
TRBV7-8,ASSLVVSSGRGETQY
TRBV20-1,SAEPPTGAGETQY
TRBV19,ASSLAGGNVLT
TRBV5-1,ASSLDGTGKYGYT
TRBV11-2,ASSHQENTEAF
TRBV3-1,ASSQEGTWSRVEQF
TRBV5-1,ASTLTRGSGANVLT
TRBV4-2,ASSPGRTYNSPLH
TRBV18,ASSPISGDGSNEQF
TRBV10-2,ASRWSSGGTSNTEAF
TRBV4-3,ASSQGRVRTEAF
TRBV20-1,SARRGFQNEQY
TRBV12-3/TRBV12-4,ASTPGQKYTIY
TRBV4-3,ASSQQLGGETQY
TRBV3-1,ATSLGQFWSEGNTIY
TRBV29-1,SAQRSGSTSGYNEQF
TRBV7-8,ASSLATSGGLNEQF
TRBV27,ARTGSSYPSGNTIY
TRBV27,ASSLFRRTSGRSIGELF